This passage covers 17 T cell receptor beta chains from one sample sequenced in a study of blood T cells in healthy people across ages. It was with a sample-barcoded 5' primer and a J-beta primer mix that a second PCR of roughly 7 to 12 cycles was run. TCRdb re-derived calls from the 5' RACE reads in MiXCR, one entry per CDR3 protein. This repertoire shows 700,000 or so distinct CDR3 sequences, roughly two fifths found once; its top ten account for about 30%. The material sequenced was blood. These receptor sequences come from an elderly man in good health.

In its sample, this clonotype was seen a few times. The J gene is TRBJ2-7, the V gene TRBV20-1; 9 bases agree with TRBD2. The CDR3 extends over 14 amino acids. The germline V gene encodes CDR1 DFQATT and CDR2 SNEGSKA (reference sequence). Unmatched junction bases numbered 8, after V lost 5 bases and J lost 3 bases. CDR3 amino acids: CSAAKTSGYYEQYF. Written as DNA, the CDR3 is TGCAGTGCTGCCAAGACTAGCGGATACTACGAGCAGTACTTC.

V gene TRBV30 combines with J gene TRBJ2-4; 15 positions agree with TRBD2. The J call may be incorrect, as the DNA end agrees better with TRBJ2-7. Germline V gene data show CDR1 as GTSNPN and CDR2 as SVGIG (reference sequence). The CDR3 is 14 residues long. DNA of the CDR3: TGTGCCTGTAGACCGGGACTAGCGGGAGGCGAGCAGTACTTC. This gives the protein CACRPGLAGGEQYF.

This clonotype appeared a few times. The chain joins TRBV18 to TRBJ2-3; 9 nucleotides match TRBD1. Germline V gene lookup returns CDR1 KGHSH and CDR2 LQKENI. J was trimmed by 2 bases and V by 3 bases; bases with no gene match: 6. The CDR3 has 16 amino acids. In DNA, the CDR3 is TGTGCCAGCTCACCTTTAGGGGACAGGGTCACAGATACGCAGTATTTT. Protein: CASSPLGDRVTDTQYF. Looking up the rest from reference TRBV18 and TRBJ2-3 gives the full variable domain: NAGVMQNPRHLVRRRGQEARLRCSPMKGHSHVYWYRQLPEEGLKFMVYLQKENIIDESGMPKERFSAEFPKEGPSILRIQQVVRGDSAAYFCASSPLGDRVTDTQYFGPGTRLTVL.

The V and J genes are TRBV9 and TRBJ2-1; D is perhaps TRBD1 or TRBD2 (7 bases each). The CDR3 is made up of 15 amino acids. V lost 3 bases to trimming and J lost 1 base, with 11 bases between them. Germline loops: CDR1 SGDLS, CDR2 YYNGEE. The CDR3 spells CASSAQGGSYNEQFF. In DNA form, the CDR3 reads TGTGCCAGCAGCGCCCAGGGGGGGTCCTACAATGAGCAGTTCTTC.

This rearrangement joins TRBV12-3 or TRBV12-4 to TRBJ2-4; 12 nucleotides agree with TRBD2. The J call is doubtful: the DNA matches TRBJ2-7 better. This CDR3 contains 13 residues. CDR3 DNA sequence: TGTGCCAGCAGGACTAGCGGGGGTGCCGAGCAGTACTTC. It encodes CASRTSGGAEQYF.

This clonotype was counted ten times or more. The chain recombines TRBV4-3 with TRBJ2-7; TRBD1 matches 11 bases. The germline V gene has CDR1 LGHNA and CDR2 YSLEER. The V gene end was trimmed by 4 bases and the J gene end by 3 bases; junction bases not matched to a gene: 8. The CDR3 loop spans 16 amino acids. The CDR3 DNA sequence: TGCGCCAGCAGCCCACCTCCAGGGACAGGGGGCTACGAGCAGTACTTC. Translating it yields CASSPPPGTGGYEQYF.

As for this clonotype: One end of the junction fails to match germline, which may point to a read error. The chain couples TRBV4-2 to TRBJ2-7, with 9 bases that match TRBD1. CDR1 and CDR2 from the germline V gene are LGHNA and YNFKEQ. CDR3 length equals 16 residues. CDR3 in amino acids: CTSSQPGTGMRNEQYF. DNA of the CDR3: TGTACCAGCAGCCAACCAGGGACAGGGATGAGGAATGAGCAGTACTTC.

Worth noting for this clonotype: A much larger clone sits a single nucleotide away, making a read error possible. V gene TRBV7-9 combines with J gene TRBJ1-5; 7 bases line up with TRBD1. The germline CDR1 and CDR2 sequences are SEHNR and FQNEAQ (reference sequence). The CDR3 sequence is 15 residues long. DNA of the CDR3: TGTGCCAGCAGCATGACAGGGATGAGCAATCAGCTCCAGCATTTT. It is translated as CASSMTGMSNQLQHF.

This clonotype was observed a few times. V is TRBV20-1 and J is TRBJ1-2; 7 bases agree with TRBD1. The length of the CDR3 is 15 residues. With 6 bases clipped from V and 0 bases from J, the junction kept 10 bases outside the gene matches. Germline V gene sequence: CDR1 DFQATT, CDR2 SNEGSKA (reference sequence). The CDR3: CSAPPRQGSNYGYTF. In DNA, the CDR3 is TGCAGTGCGCCGCCCCGACAGGGTTCTAACTATGGCTACACCTTC.

The chain joins TRBV7-2 to TRBJ2-1; D ambiguous. Germline CDR1 and CDR2: SGHTA and FQGNSA. V shed 5 bases and J shed 7 bases, with 15 bases lying between them. The CDR3 runs to 14 residues. CDR3 amino acids: CASSVLSRVNEQFF. The DNA for the CDR3 is TGTGCCAGCAGCGTACTAAGTAGGGTTAATGAGCAGTTCTTC.

This clonotype was counted between two and nine times. V and J are TRBV7-9 and TRBJ1-2; TRBD1 agrees at 10 bases. CDR1 is SEHNR, CDR2 FQNEAQ, per germline (reference sequence). The V segment lost 2 bases and the J segment 7 bases; nucleotides outside the gene matches: 4. This CDR3 region has 14 residues. DNA of the CDR3: TGTGCCAGCAGCTTAAAGGGACAGGGGTCTGGCTACACCTTC. Amino acids: CASSLKGQGSGYTF.

The chain employs TRBV14 and TRBJ2-5; 9 bases map to TRBD1. This CDR3 contains 14 residues. Germline values: CDR1 SGHDN, CDR2 FVKESK. The junction had 1 base not matched to a gene; V was cut back by 2 bases and J by 3 bases. The DNA for the CDR3 is TGTGCCAGCAGCCAATGGACAGGGGAAGAGACCCAGTACTTC. Its translation is CASSQWTGEETQYF.

This rearrangement joins TRBV20-1 to TRBJ1-2; 9 bases fit TRBD1. Per germline, CDR1 DFQATT and CDR2 SNEGSKA (reference sequence). J gave up 6 bases and V 4 bases, and 9 bases lay outside the gene matches. The CDR3 length is 14 residues. The CDR3 region has the DNA TGCAGTGCTACACCCACGACAGGGGGTGATGGCTACACCTTC. It yields the protein CSATPTTGGDGYTF.

This clonotype is a singleton in its sample. The chain links TRBV6-2 or TRBV6-3 to TRBJ1-4; TRBD1 is a possible D gene (5 bases). Per the germline V gene, CDR1 is MNHEY and CDR2 is SVGEGT. CDR3 size: 15 residues. V was trimmed by 5 bases and J by 4 bases, leaving 14 bases between them. DNA of the CDR3: TGTGCCAGCAGTCCCATGGGGGACCATAATGAAAAACTGTTTTTT. The encoded protein is CASSPMGDHNEKLFF.

The chain combines TRBV7-2 with TRBJ1-2, with D perhaps TRBD1 (5 bases). Germline V gene lookup returns CDR1 SGHTA and CDR2 FQGNSA. This CDR3 contains 16 residues. With 0 bases removed from V and 4 bases from J, the gap between germline ends came to 15 bases. DNA for the CDR3: TGTGCCAGCAGCTTAGCTAGGGTTGGGGGTGTCTATGGCTACACCTTC. Its translation is CASSLARVGGVYGYTF.

The chain combines TRBV7-2 with TRBJ2-3; 8 nucleotides match TRBD1. Germline values: CDR1 SGHTA, CDR2 FQGNSA. Unmatched junction bases numbered 9, after V lost 5 bases and J lost 5 bases. The CDR3 has 15 residues. The CDR3 region has the DNA TGTGCCAGCAGCACTTACAGGGGGGCGGGAGATACGCAGTATTTT. This encodes CASSTYRGAGDTQYF.

J is TRBJ1-6 and V is TRBV5-1; 10 bases line up with TRBD1. Trimming cost V 1 base and J 11 bases; bases outside gene matches: 9. Germline loops: CDR1 SGHRS, CDR2 YFSETQ. The CDR3 has 16 residues. In nucleotides, the CDR3 is TGCGCCAGCAGCTTGAGGGCGGACAGGGGGGGAACACCCCTCCACTTT. The encoded protein is CASSLRADRGGTPLHF.